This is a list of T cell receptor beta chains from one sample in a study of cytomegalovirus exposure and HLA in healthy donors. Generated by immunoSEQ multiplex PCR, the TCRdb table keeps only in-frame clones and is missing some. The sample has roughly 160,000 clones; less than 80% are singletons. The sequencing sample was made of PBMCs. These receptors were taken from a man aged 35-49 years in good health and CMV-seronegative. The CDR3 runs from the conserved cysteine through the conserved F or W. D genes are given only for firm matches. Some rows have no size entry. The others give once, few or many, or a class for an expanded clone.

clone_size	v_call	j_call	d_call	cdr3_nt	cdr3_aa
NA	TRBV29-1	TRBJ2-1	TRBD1	TGCAGCGTTGACCCCACAGGGGGCCTTAATGAGCAGTTCTTC	CSVDPTGGLNEQFF
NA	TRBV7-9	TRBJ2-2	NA	TGTGCCAGCAGTCCTACGGGACTCAAGAACACCGGGGAGCTGTTTTTT	CASSPTGLKNTGELFF
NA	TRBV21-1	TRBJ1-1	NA	TGTGCCAGCAGCCCCTTATACCGGGAGCCGATTATGAACACTGAAGCTTTCTTT	CASSPLYREPIMNTEAFF
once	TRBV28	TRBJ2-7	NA	TGTGCCAGCAGTTTCCCATCGGGCCGCGCGGCAACGGGATATAAAGCCGAGCAGTACTTC	CASSFPSGRAATGYKAEQYF
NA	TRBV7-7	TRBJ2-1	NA	TGTGCTAGCAGCTTCGCCCCGGGGTCCTACAATGAGCAGTTCTTC	CASSFAPGSYNEQFF
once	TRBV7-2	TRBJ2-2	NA	TGTGCCAGCAGCCGCGACAGAACTGACACCGGGGAGCTGTTTTTT	CASSRDRTDTGELFF
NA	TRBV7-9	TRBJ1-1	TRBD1	TGTTCCAGCAGCTTATCAGGGGGAATGACTGAAGCTTTCTTT	CSSSLSGGMTEAFF
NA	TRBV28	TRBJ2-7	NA	TGTGCCAGCAGTTTGAGACAGATGGGCTCCTACGAGCAGTACTTC	CASSLRQMGSYEQYF
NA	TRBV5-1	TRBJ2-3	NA	TGCGCCAGCAGCCCAGGGGTCCCGTCGGATACGCAGTATTTT	CASSPGVPSDTQYF
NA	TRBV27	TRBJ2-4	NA	TGTGCCAGCAGTTCTGCGACTTTCCTCAACATTCAGTACTTC	CASSSATFLNIQYF
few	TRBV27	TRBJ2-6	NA	TGTGCCAGCAGTTCGTGGGCAGGCTTTACTGGGGCCAACGTCCTGACTTTC	CASSSWAGFTGANVLTF
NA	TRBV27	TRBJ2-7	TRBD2	TGTGCCAGCAGGGATAGCGGGAGAAGCGGCGAGCAGTACTTC	CASRDSGRSGEQYF
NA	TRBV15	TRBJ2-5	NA	TGTGCCACCAGCAGAGTTAACGGGGAGACCCAGTACTTC	CATSRVNGETQYF
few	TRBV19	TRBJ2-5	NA	TGTGCCAGTAGTATAGGGGGTCGGAGGGGAGAGACCCAGTACTTC	CASSIGGRRGETQYF
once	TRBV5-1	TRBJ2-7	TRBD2	TGCGCCAGCAGCCTGGGAGGGATCGGCTACGAGCAGTACTTC	CASSLGGIGYEQYF
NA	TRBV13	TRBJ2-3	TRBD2	TGTGCCAGCAGCTTAGCGGGAGGTGAAGCAGATACGCAGTATTTT	CASSLAGGEADTQYF
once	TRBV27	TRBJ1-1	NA	TGTGCCAGCAGTTTGGACAGACAAGCTTTCTTT	CASSLDRQAFF
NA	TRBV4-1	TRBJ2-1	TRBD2	TGCGCCAGCAGCCAACCGACGGGGACTAGCTCCTACAATGAGCAGTTCTTC	CASSQPTGTSSYNEQFF
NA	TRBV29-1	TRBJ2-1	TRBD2	TGCAGCGTTGTGGCGGCGGGAGGACCCTACAATGAGCAGTTCTTC	CSVVAAGGPYNEQFF
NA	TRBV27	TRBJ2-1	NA	TGTGCCAGCAGTTTTACCCAGGATTCCAATGAGCAGTTCTTC	CASSFTQDSNEQFF
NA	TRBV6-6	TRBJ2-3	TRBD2	TGTGCCAGCAGTTACAGGGGAGGGGCAGATACGCAGTATTTT	CASSYRGGADTQYF
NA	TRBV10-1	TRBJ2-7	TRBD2	TGCGCCAGCAGTGATCCGGGGGGGTGGGACCACACGGGACCCAACTACGAGCAGTACTTC	CASSDPGGWDHTGPNYEQYF
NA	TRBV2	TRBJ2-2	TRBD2	TGTGCCAGCTCGGGACTAGCGGGAGATTATGGCGGGGAGCTGTTTTTT	CASSGLAGDYGGELFF
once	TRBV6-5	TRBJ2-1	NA	TGTGCCAGCAGTCCAGGGCCTCAAGGGGAGTTCTTC	CASSPGPQGEFF
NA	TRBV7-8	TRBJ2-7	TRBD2	TGTGCCAGCAGCGATCCAGCGGGGGCACCTTCCGACGAGCAGTACTTC	CASSDPAGAPSDEQYF
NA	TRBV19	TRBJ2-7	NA	TGTGCCAGTAGTATAGTAAACGGCGAGCAGTACTTC	CASSIVNGEQYF
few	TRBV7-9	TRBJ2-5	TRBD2	TGTGCCAGCAGCCCGCAAACTAGCGGGAGGGAGACCCAGTACTTC	CASSPQTSGRETQYF
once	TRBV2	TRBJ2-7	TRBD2	TGTGCCAGCAGTGAATTTACTAGCGGGAGGGGGTCGAACTTC	CASSEFTSGRGSNF
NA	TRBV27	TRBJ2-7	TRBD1	TGTGCCAGCAGCCCAGGGGGTTGGGGCTACGAGCAGTACTTC	CASSPGGWGYEQYF
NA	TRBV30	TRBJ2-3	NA	TGTGCCTGGAGTCTGGGGGGAGCTAGCACAGATACGCAGTATTTT	CAWSLGGASTDTQYF
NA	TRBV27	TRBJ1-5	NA	TGTGCCAGCAGTCTTCAGGGACAGCCCCAGCATTTT	CASSLQGQPQHF
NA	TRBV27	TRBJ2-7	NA	TGTGCCAGCAGTCCCTCGACCGGCCCCAGGTACGAGCAGTACTTC	CASSPSTGPRYEQYF
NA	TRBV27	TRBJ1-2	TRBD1	TGTGCCAGCAGTTTCGCTGCAGGGGGCTTGGAGGGCTACACCTTC	CASSFAAGGLEGYTF
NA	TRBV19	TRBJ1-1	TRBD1	TGTGCCAGTAGACCGGGACAGGGCGTAGGCACTGAAGCTTTCTTT	CASRPGQGVGTEAFF
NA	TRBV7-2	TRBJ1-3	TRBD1	TGTGCCAGCAGCTTAAGGGCAGGGGGCGCTTCTGGAAACACCATATATTTT	CASSLRAGGASGNTIYF
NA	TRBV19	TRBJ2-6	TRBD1	TGTGCCAGTAGTAGCCCATGGGACAGTCTATCTTTTGGGGCCAACGTCCTGACTTTC	CASSSPWDSLSFGANVLTF
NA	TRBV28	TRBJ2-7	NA	TGTGCTATTAGAGGGGGAGGGGCCTACGAGCAGTACTTC	CAIRGGGAYEQYF
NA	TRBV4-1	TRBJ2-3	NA	TGCGCCAGCAGCCTGGCCGGGTTGGGCACAGATACGCAGTATTTT	CASSLAGLGTDTQYF
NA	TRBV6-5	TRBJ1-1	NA	TGTGCCAGCAGACGCACAGGGTCTGAAGCTTTCTTT	CASRRTGSEAFF
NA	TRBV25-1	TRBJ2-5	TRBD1	TGTGCCAGCAGTGAATTAGGACAGGGTAGCGAGACCCAGTACTTC	CASSELGQGSETQYF
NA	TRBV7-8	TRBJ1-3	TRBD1	TGTGCCAGCAGCTCCGCCCCGGGACAGGGGGTAGGGGGAAACACCATATATTTT	CASSSAPGQGVGGNTIYF
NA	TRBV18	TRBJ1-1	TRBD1	TGTGCCAGCTCACCCCGGACAGGGGAGAACACTGAAGCTTTCTTT	CASSPRTGENTEAFF
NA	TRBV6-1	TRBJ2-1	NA	TGTGCCAGCAGTGAACTAGCGGAGCAGTTCTTC	CASSELAEQFF
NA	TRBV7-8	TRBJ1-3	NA	TGTGCCAGCAGCTTATTCCCGGGAACGGGAAACACCATATATTTT	CASSLFPGTGNTIYF
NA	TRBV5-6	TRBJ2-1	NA	TGTGCCAGCAGCTTGGTGTCAGATCGGTACCGGGGTTCCTACAATGAGCAGTTCTTC	CASSLVSDRYRGSYNEQFF
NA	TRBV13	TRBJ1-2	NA	TGTGCCAGCAGCTCACGGGGAGGGGACTATGGCTACACCTTC	CASSSRGGDYGYTF
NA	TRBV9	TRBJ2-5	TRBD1	TGTGCCAGCAGCGTGGGACAGGGGGTTTACTTTAAAGAGACCCAGTACTTC	CASSVGQGVYFKETQYF
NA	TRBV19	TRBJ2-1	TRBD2	TGTGCCAGTAGTAGGACTAGCGGGACCTACAATGAGCAGTTCTTC	CASSRTSGTYNEQFF
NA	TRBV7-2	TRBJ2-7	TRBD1	TGTGCCAGCAGCTTAGTGGGACAGGGACTCTACGAGCAGTACTTC	CASSLVGQGLYEQYF
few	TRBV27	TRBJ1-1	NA	TGTGCCAGCAAGAGCCTCAAACAGGGTGGTAACACTGAAGCTTTCTTT	CASKSLKQGGNTEAFF
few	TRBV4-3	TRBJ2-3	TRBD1	TGCGCCAGCAGCCATCAAACAGGGGGAGGAAGCACAGATACGCAGTATTTT	CASSHQTGGGSTDTQYF
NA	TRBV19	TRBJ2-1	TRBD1	TGTGCCAGTAGTACTTCGGGACAGGGTTACAATGAGCAGTTCTTC	CASSTSGQGYNEQFF
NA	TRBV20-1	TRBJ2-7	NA	TGCAGCGGACGAGCTAGCAGCGAGCAGTACTTC	CSGRASSEQYF